Below are 29 T cell receptor beta chains sequenced from a single sample in a study of blood T cell repertoires in COVID-19. The repertoire was sequenced with immunoSEQ multiplex PCR; TCRdb's copy has only in-frame clones and lacks some. The data contain 200,000 to 250,000 clones, about 85% of them singletons. Sequencing used PBMCs or T cells enriched from blood (not recorded which). The receptors come from a man younger than 40 who had recovered from COVID-19.

CDR3 sequence (DNA): TGTGCCTGGAGCTCTCGATATAGCGGGAACGGGGAGCTGTTTTTT. This encodes CAWSSRYSGNGELFF. This chain connects TRBV30 to TRBJ2-2; 8 bases agree with TRBD2. Germline assignment: CDR1 GTSNPN and CDR2 SVGIG (reference sequence). CDR3 length equals 15 residues. Trimming cost V 3 bases and J 7 bases; bases outside gene matches: 10.

The rearrangement joins TRBV5-1 to TRBJ2-1; tentative D call: TRBD1 (6 bases). Germline V gives CDR1 SGHRS, CDR2 YFSETQ. The CDR3 has 15 residues. V shed 2 bases and J shed 5 bases, with 14 bases lying between them. The CDR3 coding sequence is TGCGCCAGCAGCTTTGACCCTGGGGGCAACAATGAGCAGTTCTTC. It yields the protein CASSFDPGGNNEQFF.

The chain uses TRBV7-9 and TRBJ1-2; unclear D gene. The CDR3 has 12 residues. Germline V lookup: CDR1 SEHNR, CDR2 FQNEAQ (reference sequence). V was trimmed by 11 bases and J by 2 bases, leaving 12 bases between them. The CDR3 coding sequence is TGTGCCGCCGCGAGCGGGAACTATGGCTACACCTTC. This sequence encodes CAAASGNYGYTF.

V usage is TRBV18 and J usage is TRBJ1-5; TRBD1 matches 9 bases. The ends lost 6 bases at V and 6 bases at J; junction bases unmatched: 6. Germline-derived CDR1 and CDR2 are KGHSH and LQKENI. The CDR3 is 14 residues long. This chain's CDR3 is CASSSGQGSQPQHF. CDR3 nucleotides: TGTGCCAGCTCGTCCGGACAGGGGAGTCAGCCCCAGCATTTT.

The J gene is TRBJ2-7, the V gene TRBV7-9; D is uncertain. The CDR3 extends over 13 amino acids. Germline CDR1 reads SEHNR; CDR2 reads FQNEAQ (reference sequence). Trimming left V 1 base short and J 3 bases short, with 7 bases between. CDR3 in DNA: TGTGCCAGCAGCTTAGGACGAGGCTACGAGCAGTACTTC. Translated, it gives CASSLGRGYEQYF.

In its sample, this clone was seen once. The genes are TRBV28 and TRBJ1-1, with a possible D match to TRBD1 (5 bases). The germline V gene encodes CDR1 MDHEN and CDR2 SYDVKM. V was pared by 5 bases and J by 1 base, with 11 bases between. This CDR3 has 14 amino acids. CDR3 nucleotide sequence: TGTGCCAGCAGTCTTCCGACAGAGAACACTGAAGCTTTCTTT. Encoded protein: CASSLPTENTEAFF.

This chain links TRBV5-4 with TRBJ2-2; TRBD2 is a possible D gene (6 bases). The V end was cut by 0 bases, the J end by 2 bases, with 8 bases between. Germline V CDR1 and CDR2: SGHNT, YYREEE (reference sequence). The CDR3 totals 15 residues. In DNA, the CDR3 is TGTGCCAGCAGCTTGGGCGGGGCAAACACCGGGGAGCTGTTTTTT. Its translation is CASSLGGANTGELFF.

J is TRBJ1-5 and V is TRBV7-2; TRBD1 matches at 7 bases. This CDR3 comprises 14 residues. CDR1 is SGHTA, CDR2 FQGNSA, per germline. V shed 3 bases and J 5 bases; nucleotides not matched to a gene: 4. The CDR3 region is CASSFADRDQPQHF. In DNA, the CDR3 is TGTGCCAGCAGCTTTGCAGACAGGGATCAGCCCCAGCATTTT. The entire variable domain, with the rest obtained from reference TRBV7-2 and TRBJ1-5, is as follows: GAGVSQSPSNKVTEKGKDVELRCDPISGHTALYWYRQSLGQGLEFLIYFQGNSAPDKSGLPSDRFSAERTGGSVSTLTIQRTQQEDSAVYLCASSFADRDQPQHFGDGTRLSIL.

The chain carries TRBV28 and TRBJ1-6, with D possibly TRBD1 on 5 matching bases. The ends were cut back, 6 bases at V and 5 bases at J, with 8 bases in the middle. The CDR3 is 13 amino acids. Germline lookup yields CDR1 MDHEN and CDR2 SYDVKM. The CDR3 region has the DNA TGTGCCAGCAGGGGGCATAATAATTCACCCCTCCACTTT. Translated, it gives CASRGHNNSPLHF.

In this sample, this clone turned up a few times. The V gene is TRBV9, the J gene TRBJ1-1, with 9 bases identical to TRBD1. V gave up 4 bases and J gave up 5 bases; unmatched junction bases: 6. This CDR3 spans 14 amino acids. Germline V lookup: CDR1 SGDLS, CDR2 YYNGEE. The CDR3 here is CASSPQGARTEAFF. In DNA form, the CDR3 reads TGTGCCAGCAGCCCACAGGGGGCACGAACTGAAGCTTTCTTT. Drawing the rest from reference TRBV9 and TRBJ1-1, the complete variable domain is DSGVTQTPKHLITATGQRVTLRCSPRSGDLSVYWYQQSLDQGLQFLIQYYNGEERAKGNILERFSAQQFPDLHSELNLSSLELGDSALYFCASSPQGARTEAFFGQGTRLTVV.

V gene TRBV7-2 combines with J gene TRBJ2-7, with D perhaps TRBD1 (6 bases). The CDR3 covers 13 residues. The germline V gene encodes CDR1 SGHTA and CDR2 FQGNSA. V was pared by 5 bases and J by 2 bases, with 10 bases between. CDR3 coding DNA: TGTGCCAGCAGCAAACAGGGAGCCTACGAGCAGTACTTC. This codes for CASSKQGAYEQYF.

The CDR3 coding sequence is TGTGCCAGCAGCCCCTCAGGGGGCTACGCTGAAGCTTTCTTT. This sequence encodes CASSPSGGYAEAFF. This chain uses TRBV7-3 with TRBJ1-1; 8 bases fit TRBD1. This CDR3 spans 14 amino acids. Germline CDR1 reads SGHTA; CDR2 reads FQGTGA. Losses at the gene ends were 5 bases for V and 6 bases for J; bases not matched to a gene: 8.

J is TRBJ2-7 and V is TRBV7-2; TRBD2 matches 8 bases. The ends lost 4 bases at V and 6 bases at J; junction bases unmatched: 14. The germline V gene encodes CDR1 SGHTA and CDR2 FQGNSA. This CDR3 has 16 residues. The CDR3 spells CASSSRTGTGGREQYF. CDR3 sequence (DNA): TGTGCCAGCAGCTCAAGAACCGGGACGGGGGGGCGCGAGCAGTACTTC.

The chain uses TRBV9 and TRBJ1-5; D not certain. Trimming left V 3 bases short and J 5 bases short, with 12 bases between. The germline V gene has CDR1 SGDLS and CDR2 YYNGEE. This CDR3 has 14 residues. CDR3 bases: TGTGCCAGCAGCGGTGGGCTACCCTATCAGCCCCAGCATTTT. It codes for CASSGGLPYQPQHF.

The rearrangement joins TRBV7-2 to TRBJ2-3, with unresolved D. Germline V CDR1 and CDR2: SGHTA, FQGNSA. Trimming stripped 3 bases from V and 0 bases from J, with 7 bases between. The CDR3 runs to 14 residues. DNA of the CDR3: TGTGCCAGCAGCTTGGCCTCTAGCACAGATACGCAGTATTTT. Encoded protein: CASSLASSTDTQYF.

The rearrangement uses TRBV12-3 or TRBV12-4 and TRBJ1-1; tentatively, D is TRBD1 (5 bases). CDR3 size: 13 residues. Trimming shortened V by 6 bases and J by 1 base, and 9 bases separated the two germline ends. CDR3 amino acids: CASSPTANTEAFF. The CDR3 nucleotides read TGTGCCAGCAGCCCGACAGCGAACACTGAAGCTTTCTTT.

The rearrangement joins TRBV21-1 to TRBJ2-1; the D call of TRBD1 is as the table states it, not checked on the DNA. TRBV21-1 represents a pseudogene. The CDR3 is made up of 14 amino acids. This CDR3 is CASIWTGVFHEQFF. CDR3 bases: TGTGCCAGCATTTGGACAGGGGTTTTCCATGAGCAGTTCTTC.

This clone showed up just once. J is TRBJ2-5 and V is TRBV13; D might be TRBD1 (6 bases). The CDR3 spans 14 residues. Germline V gene sequence: CDR1 PRHDT, CDR2 FYEKMQ (reference sequence). Trimming removed 10 bases from V and 3 bases from J, with 18 bases in between. This CDR3 reads CAKKGIGGEETQYF. CDR3 nucleotides: TGTGCCAAGAAGGGGATAGGGGGAGAAGAGACCCAGTACTTC.

This clone came up a few times. V usage is TRBV18 and J usage is TRBJ1-5; D remains unclear. The germline gives CDR1 KGHSH, CDR2 LQKENI. This CDR3 has 14 residues. V was shortened by 4 bases and J by 0 bases, with 7 bases between the two germline ends. The CDR3 nucleotides are TGTGCCAGCTCACAACAGCATAGCAATCAGCCCCAGCATTTT. Residues: CASSQQHSNQPQHF.

The chain recombines TRBV7-2 with TRBJ1-2; D gene unclear. Germline V CDR1 and CDR2: SGHTA, FQGNSA. Trimming took 5 bases from V and 7 from J, leaving 11 bases between them. The CDR3 runs to 12 residues. In DNA, the CDR3 is TGTGCCAGCAGCCCCGCAGGTTTTGGCTACACCTTC. Translated, it gives CASSPAGFGYTF.

The chain carries TRBV10-3 and TRBJ2-2; no clear D gene. Germline V CDR1 and CDR2: ENHRY, SYGVKD. CDR3 size: 14 residues. V was trimmed by 4 bases and J by 3 bases, leaving 9 bases between them. The CDR3 DNA is TGTGCCATCAGTGGGAGTGAGTACACCGGGGAGCTGTTTTTT. It translates to CAISGSEYTGELFF.

The chain combines TRBV24-1 with TRBJ2-1; 9 bases map to TRBD1. The ends lost 9 bases at V and 4 bases at J; junction bases unmatched: 6. The CDR3 covers 14 residues. The germline CDR1 and CDR2 sequences are KGHDR and SFDVKD. CDR3 sequence reads: CATDMGQGYNEQFF. In DNA form, the CDR3 reads TGTGCCACCGATATGGGACAGGGATACAATGAGCAGTTCTTC.

The V gene is TRBV5-1, the J gene TRBJ2-7, with D tentatively TRBD2 (5 bases). CDR1 and CDR2 (germline): SGHRS, YFSETQ. The CDR3 contains 16 residues. V was trimmed by 0 bases and J by 3 bases, leaving 16 bases between them. The CDR3 here is CASSLAGLKLHYEQYF. In DNA, the CDR3 is TGCGCCAGCAGCTTGGCAGGACTCAAACTCCACTACGAGCAGTACTTC.

The table lists this clone with a count of one. This chain joins TRBV27 and TRBJ1-2; 8 nucleotides agree with TRBD1. Trimming took 5 bases from V and 8 from J; bases not matched to a gene: 4. The CDR3 totals 12 residues. CDR1 MNHEY and CDR2 SMNVEV come from the germline V gene (reference sequence). The CDR3 DNA follows: TGTGCCAGCAGTCCTGGGACAGGAGGCTACACCTTC. It codes for CASSPGTGGYTF.

The chain recombines TRBV18 with TRBJ1-6; 7 bases line up with TRBD1. V trimming: 3 bases; J trimming: 7 bases; junction bases outside the gene matches: 6. Germline loops: CDR1 KGHSH, CDR2 LQKENI. The CDR3 length is 15 residues. CDR3 DNA sequence: TGTGCCAGCTCACCCCCAGGAGGGGGCAATTCACCCCTCCACTTT. Protein sequence: CASSPPGGGNSPLHF.

This chain joins TRBV4-3 and TRBJ1-2, with 9 bases aligning to TRBD1. Germline values: CDR1 LGHNA, CDR2 YSLEER. This CDR3 contains 18 residues. Unmatched junction bases numbered 12, after V lost 0 bases and J lost 4 bases. The CDR3 region is CASSQEGTGRSLGYGYTF. Here the CDR3 DNA reads TGCGCCAGCAGCCAAGAAGGGACAGGGAGGTCGTTAGGCTATGGCTACACCTTC.

This chain joins TRBV5-1 and TRBJ2-2; 10 bases agree with TRBD2. The CDR3 length is 16 residues. The V segment lost 6 bases and the J segment 4 bases; nucleotides outside the gene matches: 9. Germline assignment: CDR1 SGHRS and CDR2 YFSETQ. The CDR3 nucleotides read TGCGCCAGCACAACCAGCGGGAGGGCGACCACCGGGGAGCTGTTTTTT. Translation: CASTTSGRATTGELFF.

The rearrangement joins TRBV11-3 to TRBJ1-3, with D maybe TRBD1 (5 bases). Deletions cut 5 bases from V and 1 base from J, with 15 bases between. Per the germline V gene, CDR1 is SGHNT and CDR2 is YENEEA. The CDR3 loop spans 16 amino acids. The CDR3 here is CASSPGGAGSGNTIYF. In DNA form, the CDR3 reads TGTGCCAGCAGCCCGGGGGGAGCAGGGTCTGGAAACACCATATATTTT. The variable domain in full, with the rest retrieved from reference TRBV11-3 and TRBJ1-3, is EAGVVQSPRYKIIEKKQPVAFWCNPISGHNTLYWYLQNLGQGPELLIRYENEEAVDDSQLPKDRFSAERLKGVDSTLKIQPAELGDSAVYLCASSPGGAGSGNTIYFGEGSWLTVV.

The CDR3 is CASSSIGYRGMDGYTF. The DNA of the CDR3 is TGTGCCAGCAGCTCAATAGGTTACAGGGGAATGGACGGCTACACCTTC. The V gene is TRBV11-2, the J gene TRBJ1-2; TRBD1 aligns across 7 bases. The V gene end was trimmed by 4 bases and the J gene end by 8 bases; junction bases not matched to a gene: 16. The CDR3 loop spans 16 amino acids. Germline V gene lookup returns CDR1 SGHAT and CDR2 FQNNGV.